The source of this T cell receptor beta chain is a study of tumor-infiltrating lymphocytes in primary liver carcinoma. Turning to the study itself: Roughly 3.65 to 7.13 million productive TCRbeta reads came from each sample, comparable across tissue types. Study conclusions and caveats: When set against blood, tumors had a significantly higher top-250-clone fraction (p = 0.039). Tumor-adjacent and tumor-blood pairs shared a smaller degree of overlap than tumor region pairs.

The blood RNA (from unsorted whole blood) was obtained, and germline DNA was also extracted. Four milliliters of peripheral blood were gathered ahead of the operation. This clonotype came up once. Its antigen is not known. Just one base apart from a much larger clone, this may be a read error. The CDR3 is 21 amino acids. CDR1 MNHNS and CDR2 SASEGT come from the germline V gene. With 8 bases removed from V and 2 bases from J, the gap between germline ends came to 35 bases. cDNA specific to TCR beta was made from roughly 500 ng of total RNA, with a constant-region primer employed for priming. For TCR beta, libraries were produced by three nested multiplex PCR rounds using slightly modified ARM-PCR. The first two PCR rounds used TRBV1-TRBV30 primers with a Cbeta primer, roughly 10 cycles each. MiXCR, run by TCRdb on the multiplex PCR reads, gives a single entry per CDR3 protein. Of about 310,000 distinct CDR3 sequences listed, 55% to 65% were seen once; the top ten hold about 9.4%.

What was sequenced was peripheral blood. The rearrangement uses TRBV6-1 and TRBJ2-3, with D possibly being TRBD2 (6 bases). The receptor's source is a middle-aged man with primary liver carcinoma and hepatitis B virus infection. CDR3 nucleotide sequence: TGTGCCAGCGGTGCCCTACCAGGAGGCTCCGGGGGTGGGAGCAACACAGATACGCAGTATTTT. Its protein product is CASGALPGGSGGGSNTDTQYF.